This T cell receptor beta chain comes out of a study of CXCR3-negative and CXCR3-positive naive CD8 T cells. General study findings and limits: CXCR3-positive naive cells carried more hydrophobic TRB CDR3s than CXCR3-negative naive cells did. Naive subsets showed comparable surface CD5, and TCR interaction strength was also inferred from TRB CDR3 physicochemistry.

The V gene's germline CDR1 is SGHNT and CDR2 YYREEE (reference sequence). CDR3 size: 15 residues. In triplicate, each CD8+ T cell subset was sorted at under 350,000 cells per replicate. Naive CD8+ T cells showed CD45RO-CCR7+CD27+CD95-. Of note for this clonotype: Its antigen remains unidentified.

5' RACE with UMI labels generated the TRB cDNA libraries. TCRdb re-called the 5' RACE reads and catalogs CDR3 proteins one per entry, DNA excluded. This table lists some 53,000 distinct CDR3 sequences. The rearrangement links TRBV5-4 to TRBJ1-1; no DNA is available, so the TRBD1 call from TCRdb remains unchecked. This TCR was recovered from a human donor in good health. Some clones in this sample may be carry-over from other donors' samples. The sequenced material came from naive CXCR3+ CD8+ T cells from blood. Subset meaning: CD45RO-CCR7+CD27+CD95- naive CD8+ T cells expressing CXCR3 (TNR3+). The CDR3 spells CASRGESMGGKEAFF.